The 27 T cell receptor beta chains below all came from one sample that was sequenced in a study of T-cell memory formation after mild COVID-19. TCRdb reprocessed the 5' RACE reads via MiXCR and lists one record per CDR3 protein. The table shows roughly 12,000 distinct CDR3 sequences, with approximately 14% occurring only once. The specimen was PBMCs or a T cell subset sorted from them (not recorded which). Receptors originate from a man aged 18 to 30 who had mild COVID-19 (a few samples of this study predate the infection). Cell type and time point are not known.

This clonotype has a count of ten or more. V gene TRBV7-2 combines with J gene TRBJ1-2; 7 positions agree with TRBD1. Germline lookup yields CDR1 SGHTA and CDR2 FQGNSA. The CDR3 covers 16 residues. J gave up 5 bases and V 5 bases, and 14 bases lay outside the gene matches. CDR3 sequence reads: CASSTTGTALLYGYTF. The CDR3 nucleotides are TGTGCCAGCAGCACCACCGGGACAGCCCTTCTTTATGGCTACACCTTC.

This clonotype was seen repeatedly, ten times or more. This chain joins TRBV7-9 and TRBJ2-3; TRBD1 matches at 7 bases. V lost 8 bases to trimming and J lost 0 bases; unmatched junction nucleotides: 14. CDR3 length: 17 residues. Looked up from germline, CDR1 is SEHNR and CDR2 is FQNEAQ (reference sequence). CDR3 protein: CASGRSGQIISTDTQYF. The CDR3, as DNA: TGTGCCAGCGGCAGGTCGGGACAGATAATTAGCACAGATACGCAGTATTTT.

In its sample, this clonotype was seen a few times. The chain joins TRBV4-1 to TRBJ1-5; no reliable D call. Trimming cost V 5 bases and J 0 bases, with 8 bases left between them. The germline CDR1 and CDR2 sequences are MGHRA and YSYEKL. CDR3 length: 14 residues. The CDR3 region has the DNA TGCGCCAGCAGCGGGCCCGATAGCAATCAGCCCCAGCATTTT. Residues: CASSGPDSNQPQHF.

Turning to this clonotype: The junction departs from the called germline gene at one end, perhaps through a read error. J is TRBJ2-2 and V is TRBV29-1; TRBD1 aligns across 8 bases. This CDR3 comprises 14 residues. CDR1 and CDR2 (germline): SQVTM, ANQGSEA. The CDR3 is CSVRQGSGTGDLFF. DNA for the CDR3: TGCAGCGTGAGACAGGGGTCGGGCACCGGGGATCTGTTTTTT.

This clonotype has just a few counts. This chain joins TRBV3-1 and TRBJ1-2, with 8 positions matching TRBD1. The germline V gene has CDR1 LGHDT and CDR2 YNNKEL (reference sequence). V was clipped by 1 base and J by 9 bases; unmatched bases: 7. This CDR3 has 14 residues. In nucleotides, the CDR3 is TGTGCCAGCAGCCAAGGGCAGGGGGCGAGAAGCTACACCTTC. This translates into CASSQGQGARSYTF.

This clonotype showed up many times. V and J are TRBV24-1 and TRBJ2-3, with a possible D match to TRBD1 (6 bases). This CDR3 region has 13 residues. Germline lookup yields CDR1 KGHDR and CDR2 SFDVKD. The germline V and J ends were trimmed by 10 bases and 3 bases, with 13 bases remaining between them. The CDR3 reads CATQGWGTDTQYF. As DNA, the CDR3 is TGTGCCACGCAGGGGTGGGGAACAGATACGCAGTATTTT.

Regarding this clonotype: A much larger clonotype is one base distant, so this may be a read error. V is TRBV9 and J is TRBJ2-3; D not certain. The length of the CDR3 is 17 residues. V shed 2 bases and J shed 4 bases, with 20 bases lying between them. From germline, CDR1 is SGDLS and CDR2 YYNGEE. The CDR3 DNA follows: TGTGCCAGCAGCGTGAGTCCTATCGGGTCCACTGCAGATACGCAGTATTTT. It yields the protein CASSVSPIGSTADTQYF.

This sequence joins TRBV20-1 and TRBJ2-3, with 7 bases lining up with TRBD2. The V gene end was trimmed by 0 bases and the J gene end by 0 bases; junction bases not matched to a gene: 9. The CDR3 is made up of 17 amino acids. Germline loops: CDR1 DFQATT, CDR2 SNEGSKA (reference sequence). CDR3: CSARDPTSGGSTDTQYF. CDR3 sequence (DNA): TGCAGTGCTAGAGACCCCACTTCCGGGGGGAGCACAGATACGCAGTATTTT.

This clonotype was counted at least ten times. For the CDR3, the DNA is TGTGCCAGCAGCGACGGACCTCCCGATACGCAGTATTTT. Protein product: CASSDGPPDTQYF. The chain recombines TRBV6-1 with TRBJ2-3; D uncertain. CDR1 MNHNS and CDR2 SASEGT come from the germline V gene. The CDR3 consists of 13 residues. V lost 6 bases and J lost 6, with 13 bases in between.

The V call is TRBV7-2, the J call TRBJ2-1; 7 nucleotides agree with TRBD2. Per the germline V gene, CDR1 is SGHTA and CDR2 is FQGNSA. CDR3 length equals 11 residues. V trimming: 3 bases; J trimming: 15 bases; junction bases outside the gene matches: 5. The DNA for the CDR3 is TGTGCCAGCAGCTTTCTAGCGGTATTGTTCTTC. Protein: CASSFLAVLFF.

The chain links TRBV7-3 to TRBJ2-7; D is unresolved. Per germline, CDR1 SGHTA and CDR2 FQGTGA. There are 13 residues in the CDR3. Trimming shortened V by 5 bases and J by 3 bases, and 11 bases separated the two germline ends. The CDR3 region has the DNA TGTGCCAGCAGCGTCCATGTGGGCTACGAGCAGTACTTC. Protein: CASSVHVGYEQYF.

The chain employs TRBV6-5 and TRBJ2-1; 8 bases match TRBD2. Trimming removed 4 bases from V and 4 bases from J; junction bases left unmatched: 6. Germline V gene data show CDR1 as MNHEY and CDR2 as SVGAGI. This CDR3 is built from 15 residues. The CDR3 is CASSSAGGFYNEQFF. The DNA for the CDR3 is TGTGCCAGCAGTTCCGCGGGGGGATTTTACAATGAGCAGTTCTTC.

The V and J genes are TRBV20-1 and TRBJ2-7, with TRBD1 as a possible D gene (6 bases). V dropped 1 base and J dropped 0 bases, with 16 bases sitting between them. The CDR3 is 16 residues long. Per the germline V gene, CDR1 is DFQATT and CDR2 is SNEGSKA (reference sequence). The CDR3 protein is CSARAPARTASYEQYF. The CDR3, as DNA: TGCAGTGCTAGAGCCCCTGCCCGGACAGCCTCCTACGAGCAGTACTTC.

The table lists this clonotype with many counts. This chain links TRBV4-3 with TRBJ1-5; a weak D match, TRBD1 (6 bases). This CDR3 region has 17 residues. CDR1 is LGHNA, CDR2 YSLEER, per germline. Trimming pared 1 base from V and 6 bases from J, leaving 19 bases between. In nucleotides, the CDR3 is TGCGCCAGCAGCCAAGGGAGGGGGATGGCCTCGGGTCAGCCCCAGCATTTT. Protein sequence: CASSQGRGMASGQPQHF.

At least ten counts were recorded for this clonotype. The chain has TRBV15 and TRBJ2-5; 9 nucleotides align to TRBD1. Losses at the gene ends were 3 bases for V and 5 bases for J; bases not matched to a gene: 7. This CDR3 region has 15 residues. The germline gives CDR1 LNHNV, CDR2 YYDKDF (reference sequence). This CDR3 reads CATSSSHRGPETQYF. CDR3 DNA sequence: TGTGCCACCAGCAGTTCCCACAGGGGGCCGGAGACCCAGTACTTC. The full variable domain, its missing parts supplied by reference TRBV15 and TRBJ2-5, is DAMVIQNPRYQVTQFGKPVTLSCSQTLNHNVMYWYQQKSSQAPKLLFHYYDKDFNNEADTPDNFQSRRPNTSFCFLDIRSPGLGDTAMYLCATSSSHRGPETQYFGPGTRLLVL.

The chain employs TRBV14 and TRBJ1-1; D gene unclear. V lost 5 bases, J lost 3 bases, and 16 bases lay in between. Germline-derived CDR1 and CDR2 are SGHDN and FVKESK. This CDR3 region has 15 residues. The CDR3 here is CASSNSGFRDTEAFF. CDR3 DNA: TGTGCCAGCAGCAACTCCGGGTTCCGGGACACTGAAGCTTTCTTT.

This chain joins TRBV7-9 and TRBJ2-1, with unresolved D. This CDR3 region has 12 residues. CDR1 is SEHNR, CDR2 FQNEAQ, per germline (reference sequence). V lost 5 bases and J lost 4, with 6 bases in between. CDR3 residues: CASSHIYNEQFF. DNA for the CDR3: TGTGCCAGCAGCCACATTTACAATGAGCAGTTCTTC.

This clonotype showed up many times. The V gene is TRBV3-1, the J gene TRBJ2-1, with D perhaps matching TRBD2 (5 bases). CDR1 is LGHDT, CDR2 YNNKEL, per germline (reference sequence). Trimming cost V 1 base and J 8 bases, with 15 bases left between them. There are 15 residues in the CDR3. In DNA, the CDR3 is TGTGCCAGCAGCCAAGGTGGAGCTAGCTCGGATGAGCAGTTCTTC. Translating gives CASSQGGASSDEQFF.

A few counts support this clonotype. V usage is TRBV7-9 and J usage is TRBJ1-4; possibly TRBD1 for D (5 bases). CDR3 length: 16 amino acids. V was clipped by 5 bases and J by 0 bases, with 13 bases between them. The V gene's germline CDR1 is SEHNR and CDR2 FQNEAQ (reference sequence). The CDR3, as DNA: TGTGCCAGCAGCAGAACCATGACAGCAACTAATGAAAAACTGTTTTTT. Translating gives CASSRTMTATNEKLFF.

A few counts support this clonotype. The CDR3 sequence: CASSQGLAGLSGANVLTF. As DNA, the CDR3 is TGTGCCAGCTCACAAGGACTAGCGGGGCTCTCTGGGGCCAACGTCCTGACTTTC. The V gene is TRBV18, the J gene TRBJ2-6; TRBD2 matches at 12 bases. Germline V CDR1 and CDR2: KGHSH, LQKENI. V shed 4 bases and J 0 bases; nucleotides not matched to a gene: 4. CDR3 length equals 18 residues.

The J gene is TRBJ1-4, the V gene TRBV28; D is unresolved. The V gene lost 7 bases and the J gene lost 3 bases, with 9 bases spanning the gap. The CDR3 runs to 13 residues. Germline lookup yields CDR1 MDHEN and CDR2 SYDVKM. The CDR3: CASTGDPNEKLFF. The CDR3 nucleotides read TGTGCCAGCACGGGCGATCCTAATGAAAAACTGTTTTTT. Full variable domain (outside the CDR3, taken from reference TRBV28 and TRBJ1-4): DVKVTQSSRYLVKRTGEKVFLECVQDMDHENMFWYRQDPGLGLRLIYFSYDVKMKEKGDIPEGYSVSREKKERFSLILESASTNQTSMYLCASTGDPNEKLFFGSGTQLSVL.

This clonotype counts as medium-sized. This chain connects TRBV9 to TRBJ2-3; a weak D match, TRBD2 (5 bases). With 7 bases removed from V and 3 bases from J, the gap between germline ends came to 18 bases. CDR1 and CDR2 from the germline V gene are SGDLS and YYNGEE. The CDR3 has 15 residues. CDR3 region: CASSSSGSATDTQYF. CDR3 DNA sequence: TGTGCCAGCTCCTCCTCGGGTAGCGCGACAGATACGCAGTATTTT.

This clonotype was counted ten times or more. This rearrangement joins TRBV27 to TRBJ1-5, with a tentative D call TRBD1 (5 bases). Germline V gives CDR1 MNHEY, CDR2 SMNVEV (reference sequence). There are 14 residues in the CDR3. V gave up 5 bases and J gave up 3 bases, with 11 bases separating them. In DNA, the CDR3 is TGTGCCAGCAGTGGTAGCAGGGCCAATCAGCCCCAGCATTTT. This gives the protein CASSGSRANQPQHF.

This clonotype showed up just a few times. The rearrangement links TRBV6-6 to TRBJ1-5; 8 nucleotides line up with TRBD1. Trimming at V came to 7 bases and at J to 6 bases, leaving 5 bases not matched to a gene. The germline gives CDR1 MNHNY, CDR2 SVGAGI (reference sequence). CDR3 size: 13 residues. CDR3 sequence reads: CASTDREGQPQHF. CDR3 DNA: TGTGCCAGCACGGACAGGGAAGGTCAGCCCCAGCATTTT.

The chain uses TRBV4-1 and TRBJ1-1; D is undetermined. The V and J ends lost 2 bases and 0 bases respectively, with 16 bases between them. Germline CDR1 and CDR2: MGHRA and YSYEKL. The CDR3 has 17 residues. The CDR3 DNA reads as TGCGCCAGCAGCCAAAGGACTGAAGAACGACTGAACACTGAAGCTTTCTTT. It translates to CASSQRTEERLNTEAFF.

The table lists this clonotype with a few counts. This chain links TRBV5-1 with TRBJ1-2, with no clear D. The V end was cut by 0 bases, the J end by 1 base, with 4 bases between. This CDR3 contains 13 residues. Germline CDR1 is SGHRS and CDR2 is YFSETQ. The DNA of the CDR3 is TGCGCCAGCAGCTTGGAGGGTAACTATGGCTACACCTTC. Its translation is CASSLEGNYGYTF.

Ten or more counts support this clonotype. The rearrangement uses TRBV13 and TRBJ2-7; D not certain. The V gene's germline CDR1 is PRHDT and CDR2 FYEKMQ (reference sequence). V lost 5 bases, J lost 0 bases, and 11 bases lay in between. This CDR3 contains 14 residues. The CDR3 loop is CASSPSANSYEQYF. The DNA for the CDR3 is TGTGCCAGCAGCCCGTCGGCCAACTCCTACGAGCAGTACTTC.